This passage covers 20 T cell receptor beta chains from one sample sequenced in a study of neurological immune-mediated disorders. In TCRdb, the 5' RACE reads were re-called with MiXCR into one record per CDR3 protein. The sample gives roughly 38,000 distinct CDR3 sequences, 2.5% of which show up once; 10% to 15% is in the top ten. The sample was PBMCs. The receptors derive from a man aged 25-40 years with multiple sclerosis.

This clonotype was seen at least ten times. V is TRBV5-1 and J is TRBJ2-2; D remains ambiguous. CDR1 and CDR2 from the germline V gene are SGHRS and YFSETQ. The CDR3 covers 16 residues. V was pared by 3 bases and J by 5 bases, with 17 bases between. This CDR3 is CASSSVPGLETGELFF. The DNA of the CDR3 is TGCGCCAGCAGCTCGGTCCCGGGTCTAGAGACCGGGGAGCTGTTTTTT. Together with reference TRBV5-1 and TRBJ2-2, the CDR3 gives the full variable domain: KAGVTQTPRYLIKTRGQQVTLSCSPISGHRSVSWYQQTPGQGLQFLFEYFSETQRNKGNFPGRFSGRQFSNSRSEMNVSTLELGDSALYLCASSSVPGLETGELFFGEGSRLTVL.

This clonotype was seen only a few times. This CDR3 reads CASSPGGSTYEQYF. The CDR3 nucleotides are TGTGCCAGCTCACCAGGAGGTTCTACCTACGAGCAGTACTTC. J is TRBJ2-7 and V is TRBV18; D is possibly TRBD2 (5 bases). Trimming stripped 2 bases from V and 2 bases from J, with 10 bases between. The CDR3 loop spans 14 amino acids. Per the germline V gene, CDR1 is KGHSH and CDR2 is LQKENI.

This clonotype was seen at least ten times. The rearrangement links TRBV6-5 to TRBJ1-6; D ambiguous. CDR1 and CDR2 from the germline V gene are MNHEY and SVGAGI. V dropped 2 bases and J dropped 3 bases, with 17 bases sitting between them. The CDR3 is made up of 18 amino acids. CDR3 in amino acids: CASSYEAVPNYYNSPLHF. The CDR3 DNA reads TGTGCCAGCAGTTACGAGGCGGTCCCCAACTACTATAATTCACCCCTCCACTTT.

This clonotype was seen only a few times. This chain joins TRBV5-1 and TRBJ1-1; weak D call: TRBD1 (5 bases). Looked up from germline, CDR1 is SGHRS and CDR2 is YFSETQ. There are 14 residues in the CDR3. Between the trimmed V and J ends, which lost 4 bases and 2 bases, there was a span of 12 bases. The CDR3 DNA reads TGCGCCAGCAGCCTTGGGACTTTTAACACTGAAGCTTTCTTT. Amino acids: CASSLGTFNTEAFF.

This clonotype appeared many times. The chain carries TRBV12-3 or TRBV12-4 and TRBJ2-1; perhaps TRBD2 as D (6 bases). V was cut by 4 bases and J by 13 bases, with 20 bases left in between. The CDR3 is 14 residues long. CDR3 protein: CASSSEYRDWDQFF. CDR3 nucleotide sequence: TGTGCCAGCAGTTCTGAATATCGGGACTGGGACCAGTTCTTC.

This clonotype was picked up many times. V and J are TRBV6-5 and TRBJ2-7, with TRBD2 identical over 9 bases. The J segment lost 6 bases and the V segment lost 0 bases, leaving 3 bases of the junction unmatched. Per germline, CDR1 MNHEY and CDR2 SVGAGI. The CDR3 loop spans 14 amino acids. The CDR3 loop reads CASSYSGAGGEQYF. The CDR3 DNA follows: TGTGCCAGCAGTTACTCTGGAGCGGGGGGCGAGCAGTACTTC.

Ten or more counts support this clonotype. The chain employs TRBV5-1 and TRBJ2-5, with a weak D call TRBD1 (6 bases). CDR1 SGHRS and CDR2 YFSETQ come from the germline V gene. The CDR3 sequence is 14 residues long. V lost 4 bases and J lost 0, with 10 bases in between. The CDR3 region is CASSLDSYQETQYF. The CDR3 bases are TGCGCCAGCAGCCTGGACAGCTACCAAGAGACCCAGTACTTC.

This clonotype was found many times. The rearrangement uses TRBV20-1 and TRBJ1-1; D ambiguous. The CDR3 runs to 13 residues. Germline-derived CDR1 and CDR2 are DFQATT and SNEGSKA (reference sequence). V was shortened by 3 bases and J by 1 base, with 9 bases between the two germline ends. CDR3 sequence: CSASRVENTEAFF. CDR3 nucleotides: TGCAGTGCTAGCCGGGTCGAGAACACTGAAGCTTTCTTT.

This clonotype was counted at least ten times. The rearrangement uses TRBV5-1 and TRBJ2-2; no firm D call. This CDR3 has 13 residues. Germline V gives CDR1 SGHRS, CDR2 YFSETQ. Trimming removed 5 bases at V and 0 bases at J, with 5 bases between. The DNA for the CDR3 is TGCGCCAGCAGGGAACCGAACACCGGGGAGCTGTTTTTT. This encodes CASREPNTGELFF.

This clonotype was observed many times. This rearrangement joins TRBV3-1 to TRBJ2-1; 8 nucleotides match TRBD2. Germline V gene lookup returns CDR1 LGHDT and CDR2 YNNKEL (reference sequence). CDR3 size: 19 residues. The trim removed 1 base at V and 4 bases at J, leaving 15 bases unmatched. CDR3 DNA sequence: TGTGCCAGCAGCCAAGCACTCGGAACGGGGGGGATATTATACAATGAGCAGTTCTTC. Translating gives CASSQALGTGGILYNEQFF.

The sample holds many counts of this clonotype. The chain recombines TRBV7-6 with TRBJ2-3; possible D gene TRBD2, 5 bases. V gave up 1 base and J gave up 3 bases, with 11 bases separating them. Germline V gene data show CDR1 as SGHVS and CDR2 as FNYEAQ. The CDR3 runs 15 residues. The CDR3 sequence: CASSLEASKTDTQYF. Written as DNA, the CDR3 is TGTGCCAGCAGCTTAGAAGCTAGCAAAACAGATACGCAGTATTTT.

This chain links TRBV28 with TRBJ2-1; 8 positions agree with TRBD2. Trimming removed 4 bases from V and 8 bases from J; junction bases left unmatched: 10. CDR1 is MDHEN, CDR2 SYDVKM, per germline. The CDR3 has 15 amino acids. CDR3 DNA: TGTGCCAGCAGTTCAACGGGGGGGCCTAAGTATGAGCAGTTCTTC. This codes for CASSSTGGPKYEQFF.

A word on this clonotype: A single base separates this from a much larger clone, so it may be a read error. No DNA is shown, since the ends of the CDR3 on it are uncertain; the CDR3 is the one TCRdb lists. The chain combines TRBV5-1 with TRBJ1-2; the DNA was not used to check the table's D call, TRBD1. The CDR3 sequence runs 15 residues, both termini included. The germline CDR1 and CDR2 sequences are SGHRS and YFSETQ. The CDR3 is CASSELPGQYFGYTF.

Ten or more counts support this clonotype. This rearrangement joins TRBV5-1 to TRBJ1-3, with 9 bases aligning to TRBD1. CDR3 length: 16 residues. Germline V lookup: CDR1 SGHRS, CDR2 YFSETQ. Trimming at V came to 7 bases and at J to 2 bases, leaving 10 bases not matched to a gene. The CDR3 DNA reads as TGCGCCAGCCGATTGAATACAGGGGGCACTGGAAACACCATATATTTT. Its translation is CASRLNTGGTGNTIYF.

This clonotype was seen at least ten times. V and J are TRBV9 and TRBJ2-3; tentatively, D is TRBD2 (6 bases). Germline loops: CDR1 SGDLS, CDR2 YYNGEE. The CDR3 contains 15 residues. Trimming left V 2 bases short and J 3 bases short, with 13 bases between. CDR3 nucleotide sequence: TGTGCCAGCAGCGTTGTCGGTAGCGGTACAGATACGCAGTATTTT. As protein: CASSVVGSGTDTQYF.

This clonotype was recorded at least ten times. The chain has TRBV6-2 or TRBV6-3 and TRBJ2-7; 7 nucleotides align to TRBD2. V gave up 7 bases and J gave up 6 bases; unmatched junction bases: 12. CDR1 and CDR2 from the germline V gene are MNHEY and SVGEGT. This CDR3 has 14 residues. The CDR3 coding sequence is TGTGCCAGCAATTCGAGGGCTAGCGGTTCCGAGCAGTACTTC. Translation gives CASNSRASGSEQYF.

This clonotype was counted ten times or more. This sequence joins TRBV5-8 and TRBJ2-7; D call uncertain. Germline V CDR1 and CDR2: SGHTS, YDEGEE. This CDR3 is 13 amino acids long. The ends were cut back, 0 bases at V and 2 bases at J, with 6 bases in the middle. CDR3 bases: TGTGCCAGCAGCTTGGAGGCGGCCTACGAGCAGTACTTC. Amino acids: CASSLEAAYEQYF.

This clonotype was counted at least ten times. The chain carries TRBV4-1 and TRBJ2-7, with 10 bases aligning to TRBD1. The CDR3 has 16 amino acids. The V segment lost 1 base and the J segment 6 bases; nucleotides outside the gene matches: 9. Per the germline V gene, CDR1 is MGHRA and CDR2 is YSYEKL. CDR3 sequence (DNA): TGCGCCAGCAGCCAAGTGACGTTGGGACAGGGGAGCGAGCAGTACTTC. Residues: CASSQVTLGQGSEQYF.

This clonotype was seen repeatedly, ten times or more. CDR3 sequence (DNA): TGCAGTGCCGGGTGGAGTAATGAAAAACTGTTTTTT. This sequence encodes CSAGWSNEKLFF. The J gene is TRBJ1-4, the V gene TRBV20-1; D not resolved. The V and J ends lost 6 bases and 4 bases respectively, with 9 bases between them. The CDR3 consists of 12 residues. Germline CDR1 DFQATT, CDR2 SNEGSKA (reference sequence).

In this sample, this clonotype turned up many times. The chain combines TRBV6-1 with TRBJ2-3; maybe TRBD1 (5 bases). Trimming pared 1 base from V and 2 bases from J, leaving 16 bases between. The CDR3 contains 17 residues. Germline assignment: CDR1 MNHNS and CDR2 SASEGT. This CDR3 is CASSEGVGAFITDTQYF. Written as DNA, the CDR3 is TGTGCCAGCAGTGAAGGGGTTGGGGCCTTCATCACAGATACGCAGTATTTT.